The 6 T cell receptor beta chains presented below share a single source sample, sequenced in a study of T cell responses to AZD1222 COVID-19 vaccine. TCRdb's copy holds only in-frame clones and misses some; the assay was immunoSEQ multiplex PCR. The data contain about 97,000 clones, about 88% of them singletons. This specimen consisted of peripheral blood, obtained on day 0 of AZD1222 vaccination. These receptors were collected from an adult in good health.

The chain couples TRBV6-5 to TRBJ1-1; a weak D match, TRBD1 (5 bases). V lost 2 bases to trimming and J lost 4 bases, with 11 bases between them. Germline V gene lookup returns CDR1 MNHEY and CDR2 SVGAGI. The CDR3 sequence is 14 residues long. CDR3 nucleotide sequence: TGTGCCAGCAGTTACGGGGGAGCGGGCACTGAAGCTTTCTTT. Residues: CASSYGGAGTEAFF.

V usage is TRBV5-1 and J usage is TRBJ1-1; D call uncertain. The CDR3 extends over 13 amino acids. CDR1 is SGHRS, CDR2 YFSETQ, per germline. V dropped 0 bases and J dropped 2 bases, with 5 bases sitting between them. This chain's CDR3 is CASSLDRNTEAFF. The DNA of the CDR3 is TGCGCCAGCAGCTTGGATAGAAACACTGAAGCTTTCTTT.

This clone was seen only a few times. This chain joins TRBV18 and TRBJ2-1, with 7 bases fitting TRBD1. The germline CDR1 and CDR2 sequences are KGHSH and LQKENI. Trimming removed 3 bases from V and 9 bases from J; junction bases left unmatched: 11. The length of the CDR3 is 15 residues. The CDR3 DNA reads TGTGCCAGCTCACCGATGACGACAGGGTCGAGTGAGCAGTTCTTC. This translates into CASSPMTTGSSEQFF.

The V gene is TRBV6-5, the J gene TRBJ1-2; D gene ambiguous. Germline V gene lookup returns CDR1 MNHEY and CDR2 SVGAGI. The CDR3 contains 14 residues. V was shortened by 0 bases and J by 4 bases, with 9 bases between the two germline ends. The CDR3 sequence: CASSYSGGGYGYTF. As DNA, the CDR3 is TGTGCCAGCAGTTACTCGGGAGGCGGCTATGGCTACACCTTC.

V gene TRBV6-1 combines with J gene TRBJ1-5; 10 nucleotides line up with TRBD1. The V segment lost 8 bases and the J segment 1 base; nucleotides outside the gene matches: 8. This CDR3 comprises 16 residues. Germline V lookup: CDR1 MNHNS, CDR2 SASEGT. CDR3 in amino acids: CASGGDRGKSNQPQHF. CDR3 in DNA: TGTGCCAGCGGTGGGGACAGGGGTAAGAGCAATCAGCCCCAGCATTTT.

This clone occurred once. CDR3 nucleotide sequence: TGTGCCAGCAGCCAAGAAACAGGGAAAAGAGGGGACAAAAACATTCAGTACTTC. Translation gives CASSQETGKRGDKNIQYF. V and J are TRBV3-1 (or the pseudogene TRBV3-2) and TRBJ2-4, with D possibly TRBD1 on 6 matching bases. Germline V gene sequence: CDR1 LGHDT, CDR2 YNNKEL (reference sequence). This CDR3 comprises 18 residues. V lost 0 bases and J 3 bases, leaving 18 bases between the germline ends.